Sequencing of this T cell receptor (beta chain) was carried out in a study of cytomegalovirus exposure and HLA in healthy donors. Study-wide results and caveats: TCR beta V segments were, for the most part, productive about 87% or about 30% of the time in an earlier analysis. Across all donors, roughly uniform sequencing depth was an assumption of the presence/absence analyses. In a later analysis, compared with equally common non-associated chains, HLA-associated beta chains were more expanded.

Researchers ran the PCR with 60 Vbeta and 13 Jbeta primers. The repertoire was sequenced with immunoSEQ multiplex PCR; TCRdb's copy has only in-frame clones and lacks some. The table has roughly 140,000 clones, around 75% seen once. V dropped 4 bases and J dropped 3; count of bases not matched to a gene: 5. The CDR3 spans 16 residues. The germline V gene has CDR1 SGHAT and CDR2 FQNNGV. A few counts support this clone. Its antigen is not known. The source material was PBMCs. This sequence joins TRBV11-2 and TRBJ2-2, with 10 bases lining up with TRBD2. This sequence originates from a man younger than 35 in good health and CMV-seronegative. The CDR3 here is CASSSLLAGHTGELFF. CDR3 DNA: TGTGCCAGCAGCTCCCTACTAGCGGGACACACCGGGGAGCTGTTTTTT.